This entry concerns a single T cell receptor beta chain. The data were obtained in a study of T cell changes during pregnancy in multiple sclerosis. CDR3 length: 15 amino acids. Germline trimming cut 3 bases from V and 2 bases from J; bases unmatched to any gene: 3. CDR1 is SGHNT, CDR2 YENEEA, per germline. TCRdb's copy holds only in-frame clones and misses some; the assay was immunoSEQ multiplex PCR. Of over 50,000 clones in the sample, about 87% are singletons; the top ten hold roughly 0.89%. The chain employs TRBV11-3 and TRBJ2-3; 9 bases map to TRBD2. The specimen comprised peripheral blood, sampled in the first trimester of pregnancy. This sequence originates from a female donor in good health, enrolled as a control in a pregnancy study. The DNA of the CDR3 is TGTGCCAGCAGCTTCGGCGGGGGGGACACAGATACGCAGTATTTT. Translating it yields CASSFGGGDTDTQYF.